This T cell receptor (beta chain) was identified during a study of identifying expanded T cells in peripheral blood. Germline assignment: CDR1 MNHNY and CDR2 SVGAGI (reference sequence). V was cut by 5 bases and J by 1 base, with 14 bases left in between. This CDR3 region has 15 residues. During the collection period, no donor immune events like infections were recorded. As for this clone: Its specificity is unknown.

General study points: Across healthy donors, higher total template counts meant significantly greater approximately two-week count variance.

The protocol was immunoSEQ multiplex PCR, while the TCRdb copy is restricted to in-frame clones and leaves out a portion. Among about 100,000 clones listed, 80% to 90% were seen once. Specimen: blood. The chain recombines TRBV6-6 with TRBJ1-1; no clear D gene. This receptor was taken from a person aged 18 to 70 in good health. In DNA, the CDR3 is TGTGCCAGCAGTCGTCTTAACTGGGGGAACACTGAAGCTTTCTTT. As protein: CASSRLNWGNTEAFF.